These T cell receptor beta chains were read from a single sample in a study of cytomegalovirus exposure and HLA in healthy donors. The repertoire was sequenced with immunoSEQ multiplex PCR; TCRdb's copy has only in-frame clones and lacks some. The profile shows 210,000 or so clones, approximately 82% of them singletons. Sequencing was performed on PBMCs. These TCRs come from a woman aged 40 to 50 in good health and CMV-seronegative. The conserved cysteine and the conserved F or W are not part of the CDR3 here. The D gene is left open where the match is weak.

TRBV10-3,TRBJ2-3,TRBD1,AIRNAGTGATDTQY
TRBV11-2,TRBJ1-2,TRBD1,ASSSVLRGRAGYT
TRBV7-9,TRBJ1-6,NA,SSSKTVSDSPLH
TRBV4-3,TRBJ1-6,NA,ASSQGGNSPLH
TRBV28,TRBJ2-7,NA,ASSLTRKPYEQY
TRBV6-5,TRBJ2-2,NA,ASSYSRGRHTGELF
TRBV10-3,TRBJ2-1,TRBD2,AISDGPAGGRRTYNEQF
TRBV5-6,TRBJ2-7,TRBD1,ASSFRDRSYEQY
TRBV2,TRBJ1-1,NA,ASSAPRAPEAF
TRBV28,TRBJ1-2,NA,ASSYRLKGQGVGYT
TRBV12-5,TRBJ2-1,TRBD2,ASGLGAGGVQNEQF
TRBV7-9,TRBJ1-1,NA,ASSTPGDGTEAF
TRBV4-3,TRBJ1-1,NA,ASSQDRVYTEAF
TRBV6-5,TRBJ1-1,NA,ASSYRGSRPTEAF
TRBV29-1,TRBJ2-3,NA,SVRSDTDTQY
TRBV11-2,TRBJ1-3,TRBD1,ASRGQGGSGNTIY
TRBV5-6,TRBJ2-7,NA,ASLFEQY
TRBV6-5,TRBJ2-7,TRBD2,ASRLYGGDEQY
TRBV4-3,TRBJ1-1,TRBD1,ASSQADRMNTEAF
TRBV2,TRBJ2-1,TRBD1,ASSDRGLSYNEQF
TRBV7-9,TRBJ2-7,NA,ASSFGEYYEQY
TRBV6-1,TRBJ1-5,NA,ASSEAGGGQPQH
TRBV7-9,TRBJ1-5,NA,ASSLRDSNQPQH
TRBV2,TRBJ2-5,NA,ASSTGLVETQY
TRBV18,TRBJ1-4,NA,ASSPFRATNEKLF
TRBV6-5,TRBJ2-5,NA,ASRQWDFQETQY
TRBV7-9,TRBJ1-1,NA,ASSFDRQNTEAF
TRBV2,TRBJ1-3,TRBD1,ASSHGQGFPGNTIY
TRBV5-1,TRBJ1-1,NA,ASSLSGQLNTEAF
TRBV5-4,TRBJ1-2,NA,ASSTTSGYT
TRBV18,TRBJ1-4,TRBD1,ASSHTTGPWEKLF
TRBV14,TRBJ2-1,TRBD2,ASSQERLAGKNEQF
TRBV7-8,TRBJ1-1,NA,ASSNKMNTEAF
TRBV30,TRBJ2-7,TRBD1,AWKMGQGAYEQY
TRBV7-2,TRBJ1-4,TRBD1,ASSLAKDRQNEKLF
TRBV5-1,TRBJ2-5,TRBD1,ASGDSPQETQY
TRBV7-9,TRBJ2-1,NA,ASSLARDLEQF
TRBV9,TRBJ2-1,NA,ASSVGLGGATENEQF
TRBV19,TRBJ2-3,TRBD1,ASQPRTGRDTQY
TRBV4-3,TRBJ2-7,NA,ASSHHRVYSYEQY
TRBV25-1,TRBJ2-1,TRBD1,ASSEGQYASYNEQF
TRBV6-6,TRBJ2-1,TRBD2,ASIELAGSNEQF
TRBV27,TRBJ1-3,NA,ASSLSAGAAFITDSGNTIY
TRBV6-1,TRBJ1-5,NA,ASSESRGSRGRQPQH
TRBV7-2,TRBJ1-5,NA,ASSTTGDSNQPQH
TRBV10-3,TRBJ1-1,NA,AISESGFGDTEAF
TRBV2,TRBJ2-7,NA,ATCCRLASYEQY
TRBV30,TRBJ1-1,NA,AWTVYPVGFGGRNTEAF
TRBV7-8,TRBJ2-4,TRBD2,ASSLGLAGGHWSKNIQY
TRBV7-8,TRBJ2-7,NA,ASSEYGGIAYEQY